A selection of T cell receptor beta chains follows, all from one sample in a study of T cells in Graves' hyperthyroidism and ophthalmopathy. One entry per CDR3 protein results from TCRdb running MiXCR on the multiplex PCR reads. The sample carries around 240,000 distinct CDR3 sequences, over 15% recorded once. The sequenced material came from blood. Every receptor here comes from a young woman with Graves' ophthalmopathy. Each CDR3 is given with its conserved first and last residue. A D gene is named only where the DNA matches it firmly. Clone sizes are given selectively: once, few, many, or a class where the clone is expanded.

TRBV12-3/TRBV12-4	-	many	14	TRBJ1-1	CASRAGRAYTEAFF	TGTGCCAGCAGAGCCGGGAGGGCCTACACTGAAGCTTTCTTT
TRBV19	-	-	14	TRBJ2-1	CATTSLSSYNEQFF	TGTGCCACTACTAGTCTCAGCTCCTACAATGAGCAGTTCTTC
TRBV28	-	many	14	TRBJ1-5	CASSLMDPNQPQHF	TGTGCCAGCAGTTTAATGGACCCCAATCAGCCCCAGCATTTT
TRBV27	TRBD1	few	16	TRBJ2-1	CASRQIGGLLNNEQFF	TGTGCCAGCAGACAAATAGGGGGCCTTTTAAACAATGAGCAGTTCTTC
TRBV5-8	TRBD2	many	15	TRBJ2-7	CASSSGTSGGAEQYF	TGTGCCAGCAGCTCAGGGACTAGCGGGGGGGCAGAGCAGTACTTC
TRBV12-5	TRBD1	many	14	TRBJ1-2	CASGLETGQGGYTF	TGTGCTAGTGGTTTGGAAACGGGACAGGGGGGCTACACCTTC
TRBV2	TRBD2	-	15	TRBJ2-5	CASTTLGHGGETQYF	TGTGCCAGCACCACCCTAGGCCACGGGGGGGAGACCCAGTACTTC
TRBV10-2	TRBD1	many	15	TRBJ1-1	CASSSTQGANTEAFF	TGCGCCAGCAGCTCGACACAGGGGGCGAACACTGAAGCTTTCTTT
TRBV29-1	TRBD1	many	13	TRBJ2-5	CSGRTGTEETQYF	TGCAGCGGGAGGACCGGGACAGAAGAGACCCAGTACTTC
TRBV18	-	many	13	TRBJ1-2	CASSMTIEGGYTF	TGTGCCAGCTCTATGACCATTGAGGGGGGCTACACCTTC
TRBV7-9	-	many	11	TRBJ2-7	CASSLDDEQYF	TGTGCCAGCAGCTTAGATGACGAGCAGTACTTC
TRBV29-1	-	many	13	TRBJ1-4	CSVDPGTDEKLFF	TGCAGCGTGGACCCCGGGACCGACGAAAAACTGTTTTTT
TRBV20-1	-	few	12	TRBJ2-1	CSARVLDNEQFF	TGCAGTGCTAGAGTGCTGGACAATGAGCAGTTCTTC
TRBV5-1	-	many	13	TRBJ1-2	CASSLNGGYGYTF	TGCGCCAGCAGCTTGAACGGCGGCTATGGCTACACCTTC
TRBV7-8	TRBD1	many	17	TRBJ2-5	CASSLVSLTGVKETQYF	TGTGCCAGCAGCTTAGTTTCCCTGACAGGGGTCAAAGAGACCCAGTACTTC
TRBV7-9	-	many	15	TRBJ2-7	CASSLEAGVLYEQYF	TGTGCCAGCAGCTTAGAGGCGGGTGTGCTCTACGAGCAGTACTTC
TRBV27	TRBD1	many	15	TRBJ1-2	CASSRTGGTFYGYTF	TGTGCCAGCAGTCGGACAGGGGGGACGTTCTATGGCTACACCTTC
TRBV12-3/TRBV12-4	TRBD2	many	15	TRBJ2-7	CASSTLAGVRGEQYF	TGTGCCAGCAGCACACTAGCGGGAGTTAGGGGCGAGCAGTACTTC
TRBV4-2	TRBD1	many	15	TRBJ1-1	CASSQDATGLTEAFF	TGTGCCAGCAGCCAAGATGCGACAGGGCTCACTGAAGCTTTCTTT
TRBV6-2/TRBV6-3	-	-	17	TRBJ2-5	CASSPAVRRGPRETQYF	TGTGCCAGCAGCCCGGCGGTCCGAAGGGGCCCCAGGGAGACCCAGTACTTC
TRBV13	TRBD1	many	14	TRBJ2-1	CASKHRGRINEQFF	TGTGCCAGCAAGCACAGGGGGAGGATCAATGAGCAGTTCTTC
TRBV2	-	many	13	TRBJ1-4	CASSEVAFGKLFF	TGTGCCAGCAGTGAAGTCGCTTTTGGAAAACTGTTTTTT
TRBV7-2	-	many	14	TRBJ2-5	CASSLIPLQETQYF	TGTGCCAGCAGCTTAATTCCCCTACAAGAGACCCAGTACTTC
TRBV18	TRBD1	many	17	TRBJ2-1	CASSQTGPVLGYNEQFF	TGTGCCAGCTCTCAGACAGGGCCCGTTTTGGGGTACAATGAGCAGTTCTTC
TRBV30	-	many	15	TRBJ2-5	CAWVPGLLPQETQYF	TGTGCCTGGGTACCGGGACTGCTCCCTCAAGAGACCCAGTACTTC
TRBV6-5	TRBD1	-	19	TRBJ1-2	CASSPPRTDRAHNHYGYTF	TGTGCCAGCAGTCCACCTCGAACGGACAGGGCCCACAATCACTATGGCTACACCTTC
TRBV28	TRBD2	-	18	TRBJ2-7	CASNPTVRTSGTSYEQYF	TGTGCCAGCAACCCAACGGTGAGGACTAGCGGGACTTCCTACGAGCAGTACTTC
TRBV6-1	TRBD2	many	14	TRBJ2-1	CASSLSGGADEQFF	TGTGCCAGCAGCCTTAGCGGGGGGGCCGATGAGCAGTTCTTC
TRBV5-5	-	many	16	TRBJ1-1	CASSLEFLRYYTEAFF	TGTGCCAGCAGCTTGGAATTTCTTCGGTACTACACTGAAGCTTTCTTT
TRBV11-2	-	many	16	TRBJ2-2	CASRGKGGAGTGELFF	TGTGCCAGCAGGGGCAAGGGGGGGGCAGGCACCGGGGAGCTGTTTTTT
TRBV28	TRBD1	many	14	TRBJ2-3	CASRGTGPMDTQYF	TGTGCCAGCAGGGGGACAGGGCCAATGGATACGCAGTATTTT
TRBV6-1	TRBD1	many	18	TRBJ1-1	CASSEAEGQGLLTNEAFF	TGTGCCAGCAGTGAAGCGGAAGGACAGGGCTTATTAACAAATGAAGCTTTCTTT
TRBV6-1	-	many	13	TRBJ1-1	CAVANHLNTEAFF	TGTGCCGTCGCGAACCACCTGAACACTGAAGCTTTCTTT
TRBV20-1	TRBD2	many	14	TRBJ2-1	CSASTSGIYNEQFF	TGCAGTGCTAGTACTAGCGGAATCTACAATGAGCAGTTCTTC
TRBV7-2	-	many	15	TRBJ1-1	CASSLDPVGGMIAFF	TGTGCCAGCAGCTTAGACCCCGTGGGGGGAATGATTGCTTTCTTT
TRBV7-6	-	-	13	TRBJ2-5	CASSLTGGPTQYF	TGTGCCAGCAGCTTAACCGGGGGTCCGACCCAGTACTTC
TRBV18	-	many	14	TRBJ2-4	CASSPVLAKNIQYF	TGTGCCAGCTCACCAGTACTAGCCAAAAACATTCAGTACTTC
TRBV7-9	-	many	15	TRBJ2-5	CASSLDVTGRETQYF	TGTGCCAGCAGCTTAGACGTTACAGGGAGAGAGACCCAGTACTTC
TRBV7-2	-	many	13	TRBJ1-1	CASSFDFNTEAFF	TGTGCCAGCAGCTTTGATTTTAACACTGAAGCTTTCTTT
TRBV9	-	few	15	TRBJ2-3	CASSVGSALTDTQYF	TGTGCCAGCAGCGTAGGGAGCGCCCTCACAGATACGCAGTATTTT
TRBV11-2	-	-	15	TRBJ2-3	CASSIGAFGADTQYF	TGTGCCAGCAGCATAGGGGCCTTTGGCGCAGATACGCAGTATTTT
TRBV11-2	TRBD1	-	15	TRBJ1-2	CASSQRGRGLQGYTF	TGTGCCAGCAGCCAGCGGGGCAGGGGGCTGCAAGGCTACACCTTC
TRBV9	-	-	13	TRBJ1-2	CASSVSGNYGYTF	TGTGCCAGCAGCGTATCCGGGAACTATGGCTACACCTTC
TRBV11-2	TRBD1	many	14	TRBJ2-7	CASSLKGQSYEQYF	TGTGCCAGCAGCTTAAAGGGACAGTCCTACGAGCAGTACTTC
TRBV27	TRBD1	many	19	TRBJ1-5	CASSLKVTGEVVSNQPQHF	TGTGCCAGCAGTTTAAAAGTGACAGGGGAAGTAGTGAGCAATCAGCCCCAGCATTTT
TRBV7-9	-	many	15	TRBJ2-5	CASSLELQEGQTQYF	TGTGCCAGCAGCTTAGAGCTACAGGAAGGACAGACCCAGTACTTC
TRBV4-2	-	many	15	TRBJ2-1	CASSPKNPDYNEQFF	TGTGCCAGCAGCCCTAAAAATCCGGACTACAATGAGCAGTTCTTC
TRBV5-1	-	many	15	TRBJ1-1	CARVTPSWENTEAFF	TGCGCCAGAGTTACCCCATCCTGGGAGAACACTGAAGCTTTCTTT
TRBV7-8	-	many	14	TRBJ2-5	CASRRDRAGETQYF	TGTGCCAGCAGACGAGACCGGGCGGGCGAGACCCAGTACTTC